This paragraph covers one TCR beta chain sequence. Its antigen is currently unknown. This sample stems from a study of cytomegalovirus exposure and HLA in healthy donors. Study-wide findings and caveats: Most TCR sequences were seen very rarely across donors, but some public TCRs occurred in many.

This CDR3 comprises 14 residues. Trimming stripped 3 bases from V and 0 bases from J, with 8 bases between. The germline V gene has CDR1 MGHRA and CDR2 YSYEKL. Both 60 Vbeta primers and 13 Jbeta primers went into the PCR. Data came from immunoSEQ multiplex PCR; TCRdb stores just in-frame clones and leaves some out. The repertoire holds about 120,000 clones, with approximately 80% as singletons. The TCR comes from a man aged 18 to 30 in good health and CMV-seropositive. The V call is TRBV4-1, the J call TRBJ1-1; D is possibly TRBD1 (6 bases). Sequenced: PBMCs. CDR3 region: CASSQGHLNTEAFF. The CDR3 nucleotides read TGCGCCAGCAGCCAGGGACACCTGAACACTGAAGCTTTCTTT.